The 13 T cell receptor beta chains listed next were all sequenced from one sample in a study of T cells after yellow fever vaccination. From the 5' RACE reads, TCRdb called clonotypes with MiXCR, one entry per CDR3 protein. The sample has over 300,000 distinct CDR3 sequences, roughly 4% seen once. Sequences were derived from PBMCs, sampled on the day of the yellow fever booster vaccination. The receptors here all came from a man between 18 and 29 years old who received the YFV17D yellow fever vaccine.

The table lists this clonotype with many counts. The V call is TRBV5-1, the J call TRBJ2-7, with unresolved D. The CDR3 consists of 15 residues. With 3 bases removed from V and 0 bases from J, the gap between germline ends came to 13 bases. CDR1 and CDR2 from the germline V gene are SGHRS and YFSETQ. The CDR3 bases are TGCGCCAGCAGCTCGGGCCCCCCGGTCTCCTACGAGCAGTACTTC. Its translation is CASSSGPPVSYEQYF.

This clonotype was seen a few times. V gene TRBV7-9 combines with J gene TRBJ1-3; 10 bases align to TRBD1. The V gene end was trimmed by 5 bases and the J gene end by 3 bases; junction bases not matched to a gene: 4. Germline V gene lookup returns CDR1 SEHNR and CDR2 FQNEAQ (reference sequence). The CDR3 extends over 15 amino acids. The CDR3 coding sequence is TGTGCCAGCAGCAAGGACAGGGGGTATGGAAACACCATATATTTT. It codes for CASSKDRGYGNTIYF.

This clonotype was observed many times. The chain recombines TRBV5-1 with TRBJ2-1; 11 nucleotides agree with TRBD2. Germline assignment: CDR1 SGHRS and CDR2 YFSETQ. The CDR3 runs 17 residues. Trimming took 3 bases from V and 5 from J; bases not matched to a gene: 10. DNA for the CDR3: TGCGCCAGCAGCTCCAGCTTAGCGGGGGGGCATAACAATGAGCAGTTCTTC. Its translation is CASSSSLAGGHNNEQFF.

This clonotype appeared many times. The V and J genes are TRBV15 and TRBJ2-7; D unresolved. The CDR3 spans 14 residues. The germline V gene encodes CDR1 LNHNV and CDR2 YYDKDF (reference sequence). The V end was cut by 1 base, the J end by 2 bases, with 9 bases between. The CDR3 DNA reads as TGTGCCACCAGCAGAGGAGACACAACCTACGAGCAGTACGTC. It codes for CATSRGDTTYEQYV.

The J gene is TRBJ1-5, the V gene TRBV7-2; D is undetermined. V lost 1 base and J 5 bases, leaving 9 bases between the germline ends. Germline lookup yields CDR1 SGHTA and CDR2 FQGNSA. This CDR3 is built from 14 residues. CDR3 loop: CASSLVWGDQPQHF. As DNA, the CDR3 is TGTGCCAGCAGCTTAGTCTGGGGAGATCAGCCCCAGCATTTT.

The sample holds many counts of this clonotype. The chain combines TRBV7-2 with TRBJ2-7; 8 bases are shared with TRBD1. Germline CDR1 and CDR2: SGHTA and FQGNSA. CDR3 length equals 15 residues. V shed 0 bases, J shed 2 bases, and the junction held 3 bases outside the gene matches. CDR3 nucleotides: TGTGCCAGCAGCTTAGCGGGGACAGGAACCTACGAGCAGTACGTC. Amino acids: CASSLAGTGTYEQYV.

This clonotype was detected only a few times. This chain uses TRBV27 with TRBJ2-7; a possible D gene is TRBD1 (5 bases). CDR1 MNHEY and CDR2 SMNVEV come from the germline V gene (reference sequence). This CDR3 contains 13 residues. The V gene lost 3 bases and the J gene lost 4 bases, with 10 bases spanning the gap. CDR3 sequence: CASSLSRDYEQYV. CDR3 DNA: TGTGCCAGCAGTTTGTCCAGGGATTACGAGCAGTACGTC.

This clonotype was seen a handful of times. This rearrangement joins TRBV12-3 or TRBV12-4 to TRBJ1-3; tentatively, D is TRBD1 (6 bases). This CDR3 spans 14 amino acids. V lost 8 bases to trimming and J lost 2 bases, with 13 bases between them. This chain's CDR3 is CASDRRNPGNTIYF. CDR3 nucleotide sequence: TGTGCCAGCGACAGGAGAAACCCTGGAAACACCATATATTTT.

This clonotype was observed at least ten times. This chain joins TRBV7-9 and TRBJ2-7, with D unclear. The CDR3 has 12 amino acids. Trimming left V 6 bases short and J 2 bases short, with 8 bases between. In germline, CDR1 is SEHNR, CDR2 FQNEAQ (reference sequence). CDR3 in amino acids: CASSLDPYEQYF. The CDR3 region has the DNA TGTGCCAGCAGTCTGGATCCCTACGAGCAGTACTTC.

This clonotype was counted only a few times. V and J are TRBV6-2 or TRBV6-3 and TRBJ2-2, with D possibly being TRBD1 or TRBD2 (5 bases each). Trimming shortened V by 6 bases and J by 0 bases, and 14 bases separated the two germline ends. This CDR3 has 16 amino acids. Germline values: CDR1 MNHEY, CDR2 SVGEGT. This CDR3 reads CASRPRDRPNTGELFF. CDR3 nucleotides: TGTGCCAGCAGGCCACGGGACCGACCGAACACCGGGGAGCTGTTTTTT.

This clonotype has at least ten counts. The V gene is TRBV10-3, the J gene TRBJ2-3; 9 nucleotides agree with TRBD1. The trim removed 8 bases at V and 3 bases at J, leaving 6 bases unmatched. Germline-derived CDR1 and CDR2 are ENHRY and SYGVKD. This CDR3 is 14 amino acids long. CDR3 nucleotide sequence: TGTGCCATCCGACAGGGGGAAGTGACAGATACGCAGTATTTT. The encoded protein is CAIRQGEVTDTQYF.

This clonotype was seen many times. The J gene is TRBJ2-7, the V gene TRBV19, with 8 bases fitting TRBD1. The CDR3 sequence is 13 residues long. Germline V gene lookup returns CDR1 LNHDA and CDR2 SQIVND (reference sequence). V shed 5 bases, J shed 6 bases, and the junction held 6 bases outside the gene matches. CDR3 in amino acids: CASSVGQGAEQYF. The CDR3 bases are TGTGCCAGTAGTGTCGGACAGGGAGCCGAGCAGTACTTC.

This clonotype was detected many times. The J gene is TRBJ2-6, the V gene TRBV5-1; 9 bases are shared with TRBD1. The CDR3 loop spans 17 amino acids. Germline CDR1 and CDR2: SGHRS and YFSETQ. Losses at the gene ends were 0 bases for V and 1 base for J; bases not matched to a gene: 2. This chain's CDR3 is CASSLDRGPSGANVLTF. Written as DNA, the CDR3 is TGCGCCAGCAGCTTGGACAGGGGGCCGTCTGGGGCCAACGTCCTGACTTTC.